This T cell receptor (beta chain) is from a study of T-cell memory formation after mild COVID-19. Study summary: Most TCR clusters belonged to a single donor.

5'RACE primed at constant segments yielded TCR alpha and TCR beta cDNA libraries bearing sample barcodes and UMIs. Using its own MiXCR run on the 5' RACE reads, TCRdb lists one record per CDR3 protein. The sample shows about 440,000 distinct CDR3 sequences, 20% of them seen only once. Whole-study results and caveats: CD4+ bias marked clones expanding day 15 to 37, unlike balanced contracting clones. Mainly in CM and EM were contracting CD4+ clones; CD8+ were in EMRA.

This clonotype was recorded a few times. Its antigen is as yet unknown. The V end lost 3 bases, the J end lost 4 bases, and 11 bases lay between the germline ends. There are 14 residues in the CDR3. This receptor was identified in an adult woman who had mild COVID-19 (a few samples of this study predate the infection). Cell type and time point are not known. The chain has TRBV12-3 or TRBV12-4 and TRBJ2-3; perhaps TRBD1 as D (5 bases). The sequenced sample consisted of PBMCs or a T cell subset sorted from them (not recorded which). CDR3 nucleotides: TGTGCCAGCAGTTTCCGACAGACAGCAGATACGCAGTATTTT. The encoded protein is CASSFRQTADTQYF.